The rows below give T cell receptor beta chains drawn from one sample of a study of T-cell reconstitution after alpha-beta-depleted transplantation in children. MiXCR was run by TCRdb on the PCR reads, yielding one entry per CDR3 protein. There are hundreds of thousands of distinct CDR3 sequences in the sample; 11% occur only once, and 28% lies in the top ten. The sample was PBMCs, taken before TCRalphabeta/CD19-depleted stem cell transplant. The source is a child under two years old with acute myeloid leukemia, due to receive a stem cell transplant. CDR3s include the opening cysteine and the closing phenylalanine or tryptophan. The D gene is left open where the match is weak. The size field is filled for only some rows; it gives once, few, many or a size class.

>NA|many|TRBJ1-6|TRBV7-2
CASSAGEALAPLHF
TGTGCCAGCAGCGCGGGGGAGGCCCTTGCGCCCCTCCACTTT
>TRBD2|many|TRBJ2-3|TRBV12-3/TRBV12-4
CASSFSAGGADTQYF
TGTGCCAGCAGTTTTTCTGCGGGAGGTGCAGATACGCAGTATTTT
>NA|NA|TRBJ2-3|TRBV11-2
CASKGTPSTDTQYF
TGTGCCAGCAAGGGGACGCCTAGCACAGATACGCAGTATTTT
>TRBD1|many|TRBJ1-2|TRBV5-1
CASSSYSTGIDHYGYTF
TGCGCCAGCAGCTCCTATTCGACAGGGATCGACCACTATGGCTACACCTTC
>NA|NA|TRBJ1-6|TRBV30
CTWSLRNSPLHF
TGTACCTGGAGCCTGAGGAATTCACCCCTCCACTTT
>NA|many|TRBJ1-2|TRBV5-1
CASSFQRQGIGYGYTF
TGCGCCAGCAGCTTCCAACGGCAGGGAATAGGATATGGCTACACCTTC
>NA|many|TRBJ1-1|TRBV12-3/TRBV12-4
CASSTTHLGRPNTEAFF
TGTGCCAGCAGTACCACACACCTCGGACGGCCGAACACTGAAGCTTTCTTT
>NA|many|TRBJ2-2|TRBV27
CASSFSGPRNTGELFF
TGTGCCAGCAGTTTTTCGGGACCGAGGAACACCGGGGAGCTGTTTTTT
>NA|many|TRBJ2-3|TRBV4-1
CASSQDQGVQGTDTQYF
TGCGCCAGCAGCCAAGATCAGGGTGTCCAAGGCACAGATACGCAGTATTTT
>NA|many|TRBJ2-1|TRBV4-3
CASSQGYSGTREQFF
TGCGCCAGCAGCCAAGGTTACAGTGGGACTCGTGAGCAGTTCTTC
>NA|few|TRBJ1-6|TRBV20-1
CSAADRQAGGSPLHF
TGCAGTGCCGCCGACAGACAGGCCGGGGGTTCACCCCTCCACTTT
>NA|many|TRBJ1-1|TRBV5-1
CASSRGEDTEAFF
TGCGCCAGCAGCCGGGGGGAAGACACTGAAGCTTTCTTT
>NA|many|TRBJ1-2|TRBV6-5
CASSPRVSNYGYTF
TGTGCCAGCAGTCCTCGGGTGTCTAACTATGGCTACACCTTC
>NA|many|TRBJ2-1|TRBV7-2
CASSRRNEQFF
TGTGCCAGCAGCCGACGAAATGAGCAGTTCTTC
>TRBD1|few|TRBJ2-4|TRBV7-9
CASSSAEGGSKNIQYF
TGTGCCAGCAGCTCGGCGGAAGGGGGCTCCAAAAACATTCAGTACTTC
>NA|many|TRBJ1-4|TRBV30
CAWGGEKLFF
TGTGCCTGGGGGGGTGAAAAACTGTTTTTT